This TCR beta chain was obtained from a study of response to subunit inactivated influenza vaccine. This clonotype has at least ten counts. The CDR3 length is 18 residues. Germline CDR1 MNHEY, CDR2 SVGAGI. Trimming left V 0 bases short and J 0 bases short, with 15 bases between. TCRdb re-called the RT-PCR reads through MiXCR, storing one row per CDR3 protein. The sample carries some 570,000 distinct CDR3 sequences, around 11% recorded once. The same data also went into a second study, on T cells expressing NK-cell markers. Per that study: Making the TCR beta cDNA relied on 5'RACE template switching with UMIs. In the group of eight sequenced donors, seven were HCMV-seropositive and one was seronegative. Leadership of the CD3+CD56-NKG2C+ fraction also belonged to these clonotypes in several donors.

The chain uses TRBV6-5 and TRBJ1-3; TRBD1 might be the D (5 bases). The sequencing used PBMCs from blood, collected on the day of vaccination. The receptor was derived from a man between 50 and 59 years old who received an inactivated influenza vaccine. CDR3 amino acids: CASSYSEGRLLSGNTIYF. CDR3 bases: TGTGCCAGCAGTTACTCAGAGGGACGGTTACTCTCTGGAAACACCATATATTTT.